Listed below are T cell receptor beta chains from one sample, sequenced in a study of T cells after yellow fever vaccination. TCRdb reprocessed the 5' RACE reads with MiXCR, giving one entry per CDR3 protein. Among around 320,000 distinct CDR3 sequences listed, under 9% were seen once. Sequences were derived from CD4+ T cells sorted from PBMCs, sampled 5 days after the yellow fever booster vaccination. The source of these receptors is a man aged 18-30 years who received the YFV17D yellow fever vaccine. CDR3s include the opening cysteine and the closing phenylalanine or tryptophan. A D gene is named only where the DNA matches it firmly. The size of a clone is reported for some rows only, either as once, few or many, or as a class for expanded clones.

CDR3 protein	CDR3 DNA	D gene	J gene	V gene	clone size
CSALGTSGDYEQYF	TGCAGTGCTCTCGGGACTAGCGGGGACTACGAGCAGTACTTC	TRBD2	TRBJ2-7	TRBV20-1	few
CASSSTGGAGYTF	TGTGCCAGCAGCTCGACAGGGGGCGCCGGCTACACCTTC	TRBD1	TRBJ1-2	TRBV7-2	few
CASGRTSSNQPQHF	TGTGCTAGTGGGCGGACATCCAGCAATCAGCCCCAGCATTTT	.	TRBJ1-5	TRBV12-5	.
CGARGLAGQETQYF	TGCGGTGCTAGGGGACTAGCGGGGCAAGAGACCCAGTACTTC	TRBD2	TRBJ2-5	TRBV20-1	.
CASSQDGIGGPAFF	TGCGCCAGCAGCCAAGATGGGATCGGGGGTCCAGCTTTCTTT	.	TRBJ1-1	TRBV4-3	few
CASSLSDGGEPQHF	TGTGCCAGCAGCTTATCGGACGGCGGTGAGCCCCAGCATTTT	.	TRBJ1-5	TRBV11-1	many
CASSLRVDQPQHF	TGTGCCAGCAGCTTGAGAGTTGATCAGCCCCAGCATTTT	.	TRBJ1-5	TRBV7-9	.
CASNYGGTDTQYF	TGTGCCAGCAACTATGGGGGAACAGATACGCAGTATTTT	.	TRBJ2-3	TRBV2	few
CASGLPGQGTDTQYF	TGTGCCAGCGGACTACCCGGACAGGGCACAGATACGCAGTATTTT	.	TRBJ2-3	TRBV28	.
CASSLGDTSQETQYF	TGCGCCAGCAGCTTGGGAGACACGAGCCAAGAGACCCAGTACTTC	.	TRBJ2-5	TRBV5-1	many
CASRTGGQTQYF	TGCGCCAGCAGGACTGGGGGCCAGACCCAGTACTTC	.	TRBJ2-5	TRBV10-2	many
CASSSGDRVNEQFF	TGTGCCAGCAGTTCTGGGGACAGGGTCAATGAGCAGTTCTTC	TRBD1	TRBJ2-1	TRBV12-3/TRBV12-4	few
CAWKGPPPGYGYTF	TGTGCCTGGAAGGGACCCCCGCCAGGTTATGGCTACACCTTC	.	TRBJ1-2	TRBV30	few
CASSLSSGRMEKLFF	TGTGCCAGCAGCTTATCATCGGGGAGGATGGAAAAACTGTTTTTT	.	TRBJ1-4	TRBV7-3	.
CASSLGFTSTDTQYF	TGTGCCAGCAGTTTAGGCTTTACTAGCACAGATACGCAGTATTTT	.	TRBJ2-3	TRBV12-3/TRBV12-4	few
CASSPNIAGELFF	TGTGCCAGCTCACCAAATATCGCCGGGGAGCTGTTTTTT	.	TRBJ2-2	TRBV18	.
CASSSGQVDGYTF	TGCGCCAGCAGCTCTGGACAGGTGGATGGCTACACCTTC	TRBD1	TRBJ1-2	TRBV5-1	many
CACSSRRGRTEAFF	TGTGCCTGCAGTTCTCGCAGGGGGCGGACTGAAGCTTTCTTT	TRBD1	TRBJ1-1	TRBV6-6	.